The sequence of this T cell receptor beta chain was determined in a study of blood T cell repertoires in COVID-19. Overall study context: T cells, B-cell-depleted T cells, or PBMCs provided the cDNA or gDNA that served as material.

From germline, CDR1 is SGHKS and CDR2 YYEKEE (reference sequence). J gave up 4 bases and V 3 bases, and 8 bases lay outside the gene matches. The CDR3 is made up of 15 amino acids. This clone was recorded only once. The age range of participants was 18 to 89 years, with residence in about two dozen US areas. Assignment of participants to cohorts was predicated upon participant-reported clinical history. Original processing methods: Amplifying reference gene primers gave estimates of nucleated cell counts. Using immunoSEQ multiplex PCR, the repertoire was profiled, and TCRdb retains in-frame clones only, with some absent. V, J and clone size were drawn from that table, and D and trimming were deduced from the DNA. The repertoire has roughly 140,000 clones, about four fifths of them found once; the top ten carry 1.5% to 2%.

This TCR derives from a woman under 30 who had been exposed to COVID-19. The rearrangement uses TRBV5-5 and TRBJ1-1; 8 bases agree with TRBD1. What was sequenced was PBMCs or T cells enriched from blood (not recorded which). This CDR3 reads CASSWRTGTVTEAFF. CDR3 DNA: TGTGCCAGCAGCTGGCGGACAGGGACAGTCACTGAAGCTTTCTTT. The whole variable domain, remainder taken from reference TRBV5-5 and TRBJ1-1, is DAGVTQSPTHLIKTRGQQVTLRCSPISGHKSVSWYQQVLGQGPQFIFQYYEKEERGRGNFPDRFSARQFPNYSSELNVNALLLGDSALYLCASSWRTGTVTEAFFGQGTRLTVV.